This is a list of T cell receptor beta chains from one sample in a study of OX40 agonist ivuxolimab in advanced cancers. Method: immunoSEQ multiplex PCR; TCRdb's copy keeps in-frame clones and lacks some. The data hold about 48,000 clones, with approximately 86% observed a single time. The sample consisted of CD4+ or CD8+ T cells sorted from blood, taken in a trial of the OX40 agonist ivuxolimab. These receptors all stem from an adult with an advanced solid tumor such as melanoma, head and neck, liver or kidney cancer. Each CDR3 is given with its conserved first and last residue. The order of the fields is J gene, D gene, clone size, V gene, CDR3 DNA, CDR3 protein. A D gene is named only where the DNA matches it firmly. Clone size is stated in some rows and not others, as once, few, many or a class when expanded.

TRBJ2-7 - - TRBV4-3 TGCGCCAGCAGCCAAGGTACGGGGGCGCACGAGCAGTACTTC CASSQGTGAHEQYF
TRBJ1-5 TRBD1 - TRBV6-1 TGTGCCAGCAGTGAAGGGGGACAGGGTGGCAATCAGCCCCAGCATTTT CASSEGGQGGNQPQHF
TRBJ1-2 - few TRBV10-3 TGTGCCATCAGTGAGTCTCAGGGGGGCTACACCTTC CAISESQGGYTF
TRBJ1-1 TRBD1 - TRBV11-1 TGTGCCAGCAGCCCGGGACAGGGAAGCTCAGCTTTCTTT CASSPGQGSSAFF
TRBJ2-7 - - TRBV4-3 TGCGCCAGCAGCCAAGATCTAGGGCCCTACGAGCAGTACTTC CASSQDLGPYEQYF
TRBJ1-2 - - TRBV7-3 TGTGCCAGCAGCCTAAACACTAACTATGGCTACACCTTC CASSLNTNYGYTF
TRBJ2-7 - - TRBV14 TGTGCCAGCAGCCAGGTGGCAGGGCCCTACGAGCAGTACTTC CASSQVAGPYEQYF
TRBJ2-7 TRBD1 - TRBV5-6 TGTGCCAGCAGCTTCAGGACAGGGGGGTCAGGTGAGCAGTACTTC CASSFRTGGSGEQYF
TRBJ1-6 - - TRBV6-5 TGTGCCAGCAGATCCAGCTCCTATAATTCACCCCTCCACTTT CASRSSSYNSPLHF
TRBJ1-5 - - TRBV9 TGTGCCAGCAGCGCCGCCCTTGGCAATCAGCCCCAGCATTTT CASSAALGNQPQHF
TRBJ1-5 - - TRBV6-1 TGTGCCAGCAGAGGTTGGGGGCGAAATCAGCCCCAGCATTTT CASRGWGRNQPQHF
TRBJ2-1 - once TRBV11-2 TGTGCCAGCAGCCTACAGACCTACAATGAGCAGTTCTTC CASSLQTYNEQFF
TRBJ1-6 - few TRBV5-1 TGCGCCAGCAGCTACCGGACAGAGAATAATTCACCCCTCCACTTT CASSYRTENNSPLHF
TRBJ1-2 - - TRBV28 TGTGCCAGCAGTGGACAGATCTATGGCTACACCTTC CASSGQIYGYTF
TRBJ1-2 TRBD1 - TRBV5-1 TGCGCCAGCAACCCGCGGACAGGGGAATATTGGTATGGCTACACCTTC CASNPRTGEYWYGYTF
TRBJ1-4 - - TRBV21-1 TGTGCCAGCAGCACCTCAGGGTGCCGTACTGAAAAACTGTTTTTT CASSTSGCRTEKLFF
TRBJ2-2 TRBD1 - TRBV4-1 TGCGCCAGCAGCCAAGCAGGACAGGGGTCCGGGGAGCTGTTTTTT CASSQAGQGSGELFF
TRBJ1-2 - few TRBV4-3 TGCGCCAGCAGTCGGCAGGGAATAGGTGGCTACACCTTC CASSRQGIGGYTF
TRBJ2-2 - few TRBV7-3 TGTGCCAGCGCACTAGCTAACACCGGGGAGCTGTTTTTT CASALANTGELFF
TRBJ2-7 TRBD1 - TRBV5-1 TGCGCCAGCACCCTGGGACAGGATGGGTACGAGCAGTACTTC CASTLGQDGYEQYF
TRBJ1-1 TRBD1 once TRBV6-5 TGTGCCAGCAGGGGACAGGGTAGTCACACTGAAGCTTTCTTT CASRGQGSHTEAFF
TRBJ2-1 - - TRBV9 TGTGCCAGCAGCGCGACATCCGCCTACAATGAGCAGTTCTTC CASSATSAYNEQFF
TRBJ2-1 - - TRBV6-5 TGTGCCAGCAGTAAGTCCGGGACCCTGTACAATGAGCAGTTCTTC CASSKSGTLYNEQFF
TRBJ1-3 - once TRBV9 TGTGCCAGCAGCGTAGGGACAGTTGGAAACACCATATATTTT CASSVGTVGNTIYF